One sample yielded the 9 T cell receptor beta chains listed below, sequenced in a study of T cell responses to AZD1222 COVID-19 vaccine. Method: immunoSEQ multiplex PCR; TCRdb's copy keeps in-frame clones and lacks some. The table lists some 200,000 clones, around 90% of them singletons. Here the sequenced sample was peripheral blood, taken on day 0 of AZD1222 vaccination. These receptors all stem from an adult in good health.

This chain joins TRBV10-3 and TRBJ2-2; 11 nucleotides align to TRBD2. The CDR3 extends over 15 amino acids. Trimming took 8 bases from V and 5 from J; bases not matched to a gene: 7. The V gene's germline CDR1 is ENHRY and CDR2 SYGVKD. The CDR3 region is CAISPSGRTTGELFF. The CDR3 region has the DNA TGTGCCATCTCTCCTAGCGGGAGGACTACCGGGGAGCTGTTTTTT.

This clone was seen a handful of times. The J gene is TRBJ1-6, the V gene TRBV27, with D unclear. V was pared by 4 bases and J by 0 bases, with 13 bases between. The CDR3 has 17 amino acids. Germline CDR1 MNHEY, CDR2 SMNVEV (reference sequence). CDR3 protein: CASSSHIGSSYNSPLHF. CDR3 DNA: TGTGCCAGCAGTTCTCACATCGGCAGCTCCTATAATTCACCCCTCCACTTT.

The gene calls are TRBV5-6 and TRBJ2-2, with TRBD2 as a possible D gene (7 bases). CDR3 length equals 16 residues. CDR1 and CDR2 (germline): SGHDT, YYEEEE. Trimming took 4 bases from V and 4 from J, leaving 17 bases between them. The CDR3 DNA reads TGTGCCAGCAGCCCTCCGGGGGGCGCCGGCACCGGGGAGCTGTTTTTT. Amino acid sequence: CASSPPGGAGTGELFF.

The J gene is TRBJ2-2, the V gene TRBV10-2, with 7 bases lining up with TRBD1. With 6 bases clipped from V and 4 bases from J, the junction kept 8 bases outside the gene matches. The CDR3 has 15 amino acids. The germline V gene encodes CDR1 WSHSY and CDR2 SAAADI. CDR3 nucleotides: TGCGCCAGCAGCAGACAGGGTTTGGGCACCGGGGAGCTGTTTTTT. Residues: CASSRQGLGTGELFF.

The rearrangement joins TRBV4-3 to TRBJ2-1; D possibly corresponds to TRBD2 (5 bases). Germline CDR1 and CDR2: LGHNA and YSLEER. V was pared by 0 bases and J by 3 bases, with 6 bases between. This CDR3 comprises 14 residues. CDR3 amino acids: CASSQDTSYNEQFF. The DNA for the CDR3 is TGCGCCAGCAGCCAAGATACTAGCTACAATGAGCAGTTCTTC.

The chain combines TRBV11-2 with TRBJ1-1; D gene unclear. Trimming removed 2 bases from V and 1 base from J, with 8 bases in between. In germline, CDR1 is SGHAT, CDR2 FQNNGV. The CDR3 loop spans 14 amino acids. The CDR3 sequence: CASSLSPGNTEAFF. CDR3 DNA sequence: TGTGCCAGCAGCTTATCGCCCGGGAACACTGAAGCTTTCTTT.

This sequence joins TRBV13 and TRBJ1-5; D ambiguous. Germline CDR1 and CDR2: PRHDT and FYEKMQ (reference sequence). With 0 bases removed from V and 6 bases from J, the gap between germline ends came to 6 bases. The CDR3 contains 13 residues. The DNA of the CDR3 is TGTGCCAGCAGCTTAGGCCCGGGTCAGCCCCAGCATTTT. Its protein is CASSLGPGQPQHF.

The gene calls are TRBV7-3 and TRBJ1-1; weak D call: TRBD1 (5 bases). The CDR3 runs 13 residues. CDR1 and CDR2 (germline): SGHTA, FQGTGA. Trimming removed 5 bases at V and 11 bases at J, with 18 bases between. CDR3 region: CASSPYGGGEAFF. CDR3 sequence (DNA): TGTGCCAGCAGCCCCTACGGGGGGGGAGAGGCTTTCTTT.

The chain employs TRBV29-1 and TRBJ2-2, with D maybe TRBD1 (7 bases). V dropped 4 bases and J dropped 3 bases, with 9 bases sitting between them. The CDR3 has 13 amino acids. Germline V gene data show CDR1 as SQVTM and CDR2 as ANQGSEA. The CDR3 nucleotides are TGCAGCGTTGGGAGGGGGCACACCGGGGAGCTGTTTTTT. Its translation: CSVGRGHTGELFF.